The 14 T cell receptor beta chains listed next were all sequenced from one sample in a study of T cell responses to AZD1222 COVID-19 vaccine. The assay was immunoSEQ multiplex PCR, and TCRdb's table has in-frame clones only and misses some. This table has over 150,000 clones, 85% to 95% appearing once. The sequenced sample was peripheral blood, obtained 28 days after the second AZD1222 dose. The receptors here all came from an adult who received the AZD1222 COVID-19 vaccine.

J is TRBJ2-2 and V is TRBV28, with D perhaps assigned TRBD1 or TRBD2 (6 bases each). The germline gives CDR1 MDHEN, CDR2 SYDVKM. The CDR3 sequence is 15 residues long. V was cut by 7 bases and J by 3 bases, with 15 bases left in between. CDR3: CASTEGEVDTGELFF. The CDR3 DNA reads as TGTGCCAGCACTGAGGGGGAGGTAGACACCGGGGAGCTGTTTTTT.

The CDR3 nucleotides are TGTGCCAGCAGTTTCGGCCCTCTGGACGAGCAGTACTTC. Amino acids: CASSFGPLDEQYF. This chain links TRBV27 with TRBJ2-7; D unclear. The CDR3 loop spans 13 amino acids. CDR1 and CDR2 (germline): MNHEY, SMNVEV (reference sequence). V lost 3 bases to trimming and J lost 5 bases, with 11 bases between them.

The V call is TRBV4-3, the J call TRBJ1-1; D uncertain. CDR3 length: 15 residues. V was pared by 0 bases and J by 0 bases, with 8 bases between. Germline loops: CDR1 LGHNA, CDR2 YSLEER. In nucleotides, the CDR3 is TGCGCCAGCAGCCAAGAAGCAGGTATGAACACTGAAGCTTTCTTT. Translation: CASSQEAGMNTEAFF.

The chain joins TRBV2 to TRBJ2-7, with D uncertain. The V gene lost 7 bases and the J gene lost 2 bases, with 9 bases spanning the gap. The germline V gene has CDR1 SNHLY and CDR2 FYNNEI. This CDR3 comprises 12 residues. For the CDR3, the DNA is TGTGCCAGCAATCGTATTGCCTACGAGCAGTACTTC. Translating gives CASNRIAYEQYF.

This chain links TRBV6-5 with TRBJ2-5, with D possibly being TRBD2 (7 bases). CDR3 length: 15 amino acids. From germline, CDR1 is MNHEY and CDR2 SVGAGI. V was shortened by 6 bases and J by 4 bases, with 18 bases between the two germline ends. CDR3 DNA sequence: TGTGCCAGCAGGAGGGGGAGGGGAGGGGGAGAGACCCAGTACTTC. Its translation: CASRRGRGGGETQYF.

J is TRBJ2-1 and V is TRBV19; 11 bases are shared with TRBD2. Germline V lookup: CDR1 LNHDA, CDR2 SQIVND (reference sequence). The V and J ends lost 4 bases and 4 bases, in that order; junction bases with no gene match: 6. This CDR3 spans 16 amino acids. CDR3 amino acids: CASSTMTSGTYNEQFF. In nucleotides, the CDR3 is TGTGCCAGTAGTACGATGACTAGCGGGACATACAATGAGCAGTTCTTC.

The rearrangement joins TRBV27 to TRBJ2-5, with a possible D match to TRBD1 (6 bases). CDR1 and CDR2 from the germline V gene are MNHEY and SMNVEV (reference sequence). The CDR3 loop spans 13 amino acids. V lost 6 bases and J 5 bases, leaving 13 bases between the germline ends. CDR3 nucleotide sequence: TGTGCCAGCAGAAGCGACAGGCACGAGACCCAGTACTTC. Protein sequence: CASRSDRHETQYF.

The chain recombines TRBV3-1 (or the pseudogene TRBV3-2) with TRBJ2-1; D gene uncertain. Per the germline V gene, CDR1 is LGHDT and CDR2 is YNNKEL (reference sequence). The V and J ends lost 4 bases and 6 bases respectively, with 19 bases between them. The CDR3 is made up of 16 amino acids. This CDR3 reads CASSRKQLGPINEQFF. The CDR3 nucleotides are TGTGCCAGCAGCCGCAAACAACTCGGACCGATCAATGAGCAGTTCTTC.

This sequence joins TRBV9 and TRBJ2-7; TRBD1 is a possible D gene (5 bases). The CDR3 sequence is 15 residues long. V was pared by 0 bases and J by 2 bases, with 12 bases between. Germline V gene data show CDR1 as SGDLS and CDR2 as YYNGEE. CDR3 loop: CASSVGGAGAYEQYF. The CDR3 DNA sequence: TGTGCCAGCAGCGTAGGGGGCGCCGGCGCCTACGAGCAGTACTTC.

About this clone itself: Other DNA sequences in this specimen translate into the identical CDR3. The chain employs TRBV19 and TRBJ1-1; D unclear. CDR3 length: 13 residues. Germline loops: CDR1 LNHDA, CDR2 SQIVND (reference sequence). V lost 3 bases and J 1 base, leaving 6 bases between the germline ends. For the CDR3, the DNA is TGTGCCAGTAGTATCTCCGGGAACACTGAAGCTTTCTTT. Its translation: CASSISGNTEAFF.

The J gene is TRBJ1-2, the V gene TRBV7-9, with 9 bases aligning to TRBD1. V was clipped by 1 base and J by 0 bases; unmatched bases: 12. The CDR3 consists of 19 residues. Germline V gene data show CDR1 as SEHNR and CDR2 as FQNEAQ (reference sequence). The CDR3 here is CASSLDGDRAVRANYGYTF. The CDR3 DNA is TGTGCCAGCAGCTTAGACGGGGACAGGGCGGTACGAGCTAACTATGGCTACACCTTC. The full variable domain, rest sourced from reference TRBV7-9 and TRBJ1-2, is DTGVSQNPRHKITKRGQNVTFRCDPISEHNRLYWYRQTLGQGPEFLTYFQNEAQLEKSRLLSDRFSAERPKGSFSTLEIQRTEQGDSAMYLCASSLDGDRAVRANYGYTFGSGTRLTVV.

The chain links TRBV19 to TRBJ1-4; D is unresolved. The CDR3 totals 14 residues. V was clipped by 4 bases and J by 5 bases, with 11 bases between them. In germline, CDR1 is LNHDA, CDR2 SQIVND (reference sequence). The CDR3 bases are TGTGCCAGTAGTACGTGGGGTCAGAATGAAAAACTGTTTTTT. Protein product: CASSTWGQNEKLFF.

In this sample, this clone turned up a few times. The chain combines TRBV6-4 with TRBJ2-2, with D maybe TRBD1 (6 bases). The germline gives CDR1 MRHNA, CDR2 SNTAGT. The CDR3 runs to 13 residues. The V gene lost 3 bases and the J gene lost 7 bases, with 9 bases spanning the gap. CDR3 DNA: TGTGCCAGCAGTGAGGGGGACAACGGGGAGCTGTTTTTT. Translated: CASSEGDNGELFF.

This clone has a handful of counts. The rearrangement links TRBV6-4 to TRBJ2-3; no definite D call. This CDR3 has 15 residues. The V and J ends lost 3 bases and 0 bases respectively, with 10 bases between them. From germline, CDR1 is MRHNA and CDR2 SNTAGT. This CDR3 is CASSEGQRSTDTQYF. The DNA of the CDR3 is TGTGCCAGCAGTGAAGGGCAGAGGAGCACAGATACGCAGTATTTT.